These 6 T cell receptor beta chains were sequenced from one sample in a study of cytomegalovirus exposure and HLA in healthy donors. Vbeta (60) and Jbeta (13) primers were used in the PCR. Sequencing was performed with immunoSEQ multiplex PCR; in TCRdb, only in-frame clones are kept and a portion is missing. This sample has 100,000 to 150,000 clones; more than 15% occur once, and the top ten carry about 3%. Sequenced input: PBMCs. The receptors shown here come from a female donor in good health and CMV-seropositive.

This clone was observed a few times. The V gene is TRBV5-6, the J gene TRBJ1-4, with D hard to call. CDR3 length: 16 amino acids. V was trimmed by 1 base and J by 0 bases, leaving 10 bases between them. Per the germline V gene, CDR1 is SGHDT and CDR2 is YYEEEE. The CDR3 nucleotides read TGTGCCAGCAGCTTGAAAATCTATGCAACTAATGAAAAACTGTTTTTT. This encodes CASSLKIYATNEKLFF.

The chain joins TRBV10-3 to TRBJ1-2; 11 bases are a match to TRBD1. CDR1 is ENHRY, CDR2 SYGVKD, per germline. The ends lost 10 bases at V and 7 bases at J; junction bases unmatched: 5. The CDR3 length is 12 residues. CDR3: CATSGTGGGYTF. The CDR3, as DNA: TGTGCCACCTCCGGGACAGGGGGTGGCTACACCTTC.

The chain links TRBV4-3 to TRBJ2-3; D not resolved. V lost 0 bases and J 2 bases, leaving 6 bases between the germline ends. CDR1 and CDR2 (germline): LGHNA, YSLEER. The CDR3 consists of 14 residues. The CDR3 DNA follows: TGCGCCAGCAGCCAAGATCCCTACACAGATACGCAGTATTTT. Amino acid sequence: CASSQDPYTDTQYF.

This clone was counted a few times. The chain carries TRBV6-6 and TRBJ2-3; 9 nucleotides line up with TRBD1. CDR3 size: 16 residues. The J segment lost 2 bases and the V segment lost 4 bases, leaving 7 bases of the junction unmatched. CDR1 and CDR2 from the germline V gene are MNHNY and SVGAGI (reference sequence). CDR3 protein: CASSSMTGGFTDTQYF. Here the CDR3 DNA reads TGTGCCAGCAGTTCGATGACAGGGGGGTTCACAGATACGCAGTATTTT.

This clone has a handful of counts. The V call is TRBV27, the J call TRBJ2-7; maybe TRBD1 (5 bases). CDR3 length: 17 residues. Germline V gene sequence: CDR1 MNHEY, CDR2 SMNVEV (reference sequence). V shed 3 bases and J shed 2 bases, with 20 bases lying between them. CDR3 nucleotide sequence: TGTGCCAGCAGTTTTGCGGACAAACAACCCGATACCTACGAGCAGTACTTC. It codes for CASSFADKQPDTYEQYF.

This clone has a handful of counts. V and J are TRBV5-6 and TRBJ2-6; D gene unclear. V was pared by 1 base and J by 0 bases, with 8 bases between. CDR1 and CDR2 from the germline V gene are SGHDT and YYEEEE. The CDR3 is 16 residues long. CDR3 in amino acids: CASSLILRSGANVLTF. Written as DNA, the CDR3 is TGTGCCAGCAGCTTGATCTTGCGCTCTGGGGCCAACGTCCTGACTTTC.